The entry below gives a single T cell receptor beta chain sequence along with its context. This clonotype was detected ten times or more. Its antigen remains unidentified. No per-base quality is available; no much larger clone lies one base away. This sample is part of a study of Graves' ophthalmopathy and Graves' hyperthyroidism (dated by TCRdb to between 2018 and 2020). In the study overall: Stable hyperthyroidism was defined as no progression to ophthalmopathy within 18 months of follow-up. The study used signatures of the TCR beta repertoire to tell Graves' ophthalmopathy apart from Graves' hyperthyroidism and to predict which patients would progress to ophthalmopathy. In total, 120 to 150 blood samples were TCR-sequenced: around 42 ophthalmopathy, 75 hyperthyroidism and about 17 hyperthyroidism-to-ophthalmopathy patients. A discovery set of 100 or so patients (more than 40 ophthalmopathy, about 55 stable hyperthyroidism) was enrolled to explore V-J signatures distinguishing ophthalmopathy from hyperthyroidism. For independent validation, a separate cohort was made up of about 18 hyperthyroidism patients plus 17 patients who later progressed from hyperthyroidism to ophthalmopathy. In six hyperthyroidism patients, T-cell repertoires of thyroid tissue and blood were compared. Following sampling, methimazole starting at 30 mg daily was administered to hyperthyroidism patients, and high-dose intravenous methylprednisolone was administered to ophthalmopathy patients. General conclusions and limits of the study: In validation, the model predicted ophthalmopathy progression with more than 55% sensitivity and roughly 72% specificity; more than ten predicted patients were CT-confirmed with GO in a median of 6.5 months. Sample size was not statistically predetermined, and group allocation was not concealed from the investigators. Ophthalmopathy was separated from stable hyperthyroidism by the 13-signature model with about 89% sensitivity and just under 84% specificity in cross-validation and with 80%/75% in the test set. Most expanded thyroid clonotypes with frequency above 0.001 were also detected in blood, suggesting blood repertoires may reflect the thyroid immune response.

TCR beta CDR3 regions were amplified from RNA transcripts for repertoire sequencing. The first round was an RT-PCR using HTBI primers with the Qiagen OneStep RT-PCR kit, and this first round was followed by a second-round multiplex PCR, then size selection and purification. Libraries were sequenced on an Illumina HiSeq2000 using paired-end 100 bp reads. In the source study's methods: SOAPnuke was used to process the reads, throwing out any read that had adapters, had uncalled bases, had a mean Phred below 15, or lacked an exact constant-primer or identifier match. COPE v1.2.5 was used to merge the high-quality paired reads. Each unique nucleotide sequence was defined as a clonotype, and clonotypes were aligned to IMGT TRB V, D and J references with MiTCR v1.1. Analysis was restricted to V-J combinations with a frequency above 0.0001, which covered roughly 99% of repertoires. For each V-J combination, a TCR clonal expansion and chaos score was defined as the ratio of F50 clonal expansion to chaos observed in the TCRdist matrix. Welch's t-statistics and random forest were used to narrow the features down to 10 to 15 V-J combinations, which were then fed into a naive Bayes classifier. The similarity between thyroid and blood repertoires was quantified using the Morisita-Horn index. TCRdb reprocessed the public reads (quality trimming at Q25 with fastp, clone calling with MiXCR) and kept in-frame beta chains. Rows with a matching CDR3 protein are joined into one entry that keeps the most common DNA and genes. The V and J calls were determined by TCRdb, not by the authors. This sample gives a few hundred thousand distinct CDR3 sequences in total; less than 40% of them show up just once. The ten largest clones capture less than 4.5% of the sample.

Hyperthyroidism patients were newly diagnosed, with disease duration under 2 months, and aged 18 to 65 years. Anyone with other autoimmune diseases, uncontrolled infections, pregnancy or lactation was excluded from the study. Clinical symptoms, serum thyroxine, TRAb, thyroid ultrasound and orbital computed tomography were used for diagnosis. Total RNA was extracted using Trizol reagent, and RNA quality was checked on an Agilent 2100 Bioanalyzer. This clonotype was sampled from an adult man with Graves' hyperthyroidism. The sequencing sample was made of peripheral blood or thyroid tissue (not recorded which).

In nucleotides, the sequence is TGCGCCAGCAGCCAAGATTTAGGACTCCAGGGTTTAGCCTACGAGCAGTACTTC. It translates to CASSQDLGLQGLAYEQYF. This receptor chain uses TRBV4-1 and TRBJ2-7; the D gene assignment is perhaps TRBD1 or TRBD2, with each matching 5 bases. As encoded in the germline V gene, CDR1 is MGHRA while CDR2 is YSYEKL. CDR3 length: 18 amino acids, cysteine to phenylalanine. The sequence is cut down to CDR3 DNA, 54 bases in frame from base 1. A distance of 20 bases separates the germline ends of V and J, which lose 0 bases and 2 bases respectively.